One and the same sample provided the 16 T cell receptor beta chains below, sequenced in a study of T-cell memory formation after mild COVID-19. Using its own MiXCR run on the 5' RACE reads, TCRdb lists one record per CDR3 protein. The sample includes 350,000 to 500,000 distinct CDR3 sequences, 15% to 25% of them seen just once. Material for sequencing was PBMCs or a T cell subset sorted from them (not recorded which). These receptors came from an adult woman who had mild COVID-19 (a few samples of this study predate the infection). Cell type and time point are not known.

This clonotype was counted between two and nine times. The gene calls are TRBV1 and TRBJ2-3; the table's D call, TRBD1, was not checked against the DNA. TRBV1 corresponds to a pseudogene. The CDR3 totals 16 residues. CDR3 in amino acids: CTSSLRGENSTDTQYF. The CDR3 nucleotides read TGCACCAGCAGCCTAAGGGGGGAAAATAGCACAGATACGCAGTATTTT.

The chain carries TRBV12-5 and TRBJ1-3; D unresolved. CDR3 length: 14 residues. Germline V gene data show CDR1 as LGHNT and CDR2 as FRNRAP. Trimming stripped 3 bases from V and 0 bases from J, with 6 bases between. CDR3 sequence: CASGFGDSGNTIYF. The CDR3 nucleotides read TGTGCTAGTGGTTTCGGGGACTCTGGAAACACCATATATTTT.

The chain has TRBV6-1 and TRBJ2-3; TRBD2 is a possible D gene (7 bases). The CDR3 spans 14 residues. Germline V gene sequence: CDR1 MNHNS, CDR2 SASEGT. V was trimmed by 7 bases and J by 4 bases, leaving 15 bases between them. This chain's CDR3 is CASMAGGLADTQYF. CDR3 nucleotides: TGTGCCAGCATGGCCGGGGGGCTTGCAGATACGCAGTATTTT.

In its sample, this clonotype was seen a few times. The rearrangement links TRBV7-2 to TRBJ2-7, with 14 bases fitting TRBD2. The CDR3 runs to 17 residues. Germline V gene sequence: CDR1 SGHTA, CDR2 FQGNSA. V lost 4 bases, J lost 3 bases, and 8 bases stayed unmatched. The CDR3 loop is CASSSGTSGGPFYEQYF. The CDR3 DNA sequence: TGTGCCAGCAGCTCCGGGACTAGCGGGGGTCCCTTCTACGAGCAGTACTTC.

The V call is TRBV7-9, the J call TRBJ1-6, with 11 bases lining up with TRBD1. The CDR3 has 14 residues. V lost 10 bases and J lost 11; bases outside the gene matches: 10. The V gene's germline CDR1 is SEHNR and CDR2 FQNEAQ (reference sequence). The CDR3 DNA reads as TGTGCCACCCGTCGGGGACAGGGGGATCCACCCCTCCACTTT. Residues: CATRRGQGDPPLHF.

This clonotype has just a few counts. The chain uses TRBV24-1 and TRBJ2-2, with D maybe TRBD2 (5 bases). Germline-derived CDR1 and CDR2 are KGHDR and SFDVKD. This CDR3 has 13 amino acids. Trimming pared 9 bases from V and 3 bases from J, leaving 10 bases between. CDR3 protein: CATSFGDTGELFF. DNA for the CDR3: TGTGCCACCTCGTTCGGGGACACCGGGGAGCTGTTTTTT.

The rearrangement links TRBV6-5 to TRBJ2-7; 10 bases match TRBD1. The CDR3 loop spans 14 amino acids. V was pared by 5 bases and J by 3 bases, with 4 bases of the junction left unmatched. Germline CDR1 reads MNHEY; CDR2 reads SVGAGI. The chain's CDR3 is CASSKGQGGYEQYF. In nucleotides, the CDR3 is TGTGCCAGCAGTAAAGGACAGGGGGGCTACGAGCAGTACTTC.

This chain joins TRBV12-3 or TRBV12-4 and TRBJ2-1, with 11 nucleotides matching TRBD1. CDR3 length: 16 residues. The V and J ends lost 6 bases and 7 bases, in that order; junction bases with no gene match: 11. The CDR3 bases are TGTGCCAGCAGCCCGGGAGGACAGGGGGCTAGGAATGAGCAGTTCTTC. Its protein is CASSPGGQGARNEQFF.

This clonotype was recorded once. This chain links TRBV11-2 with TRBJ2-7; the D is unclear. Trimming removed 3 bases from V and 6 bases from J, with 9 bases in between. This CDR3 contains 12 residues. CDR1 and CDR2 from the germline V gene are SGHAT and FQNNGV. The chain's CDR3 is CASSFTPSEQYF. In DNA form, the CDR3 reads TGTGCCAGCAGCTTTACCCCATCCGAGCAGTACTTC.

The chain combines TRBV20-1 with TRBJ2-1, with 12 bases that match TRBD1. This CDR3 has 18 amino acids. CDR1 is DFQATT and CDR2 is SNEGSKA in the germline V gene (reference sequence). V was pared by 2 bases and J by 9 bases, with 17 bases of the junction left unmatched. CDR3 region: CSARPLRDTGTGGSEQFF. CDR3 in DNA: TGCAGTGCTAGACCTCTTCGAGATACCGGGACAGGGGGCTCTGAGCAGTTCTTC.

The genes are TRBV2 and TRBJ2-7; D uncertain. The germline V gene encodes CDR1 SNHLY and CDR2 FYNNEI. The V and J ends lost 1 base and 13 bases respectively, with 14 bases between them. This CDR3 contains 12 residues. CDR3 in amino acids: CASSEGIKLGYF. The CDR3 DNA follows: TGTGCCAGCAGTGAAGGTATCAAACTCGGATACTTC.

The CDR3 here is CASSKTGIGSDTQYF. CDR3 coding DNA: TGTGCCAGCAGTAAGACAGGGATCGGGTCAGATACGCAGTATTTT. The chain joins TRBV12-3 or TRBV12-4 to TRBJ2-3; 7 nucleotides agree with TRBD1. CDR3 size: 15 residues. V shed 5 bases, J shed 4 bases, and the junction held 9 bases outside the gene matches.

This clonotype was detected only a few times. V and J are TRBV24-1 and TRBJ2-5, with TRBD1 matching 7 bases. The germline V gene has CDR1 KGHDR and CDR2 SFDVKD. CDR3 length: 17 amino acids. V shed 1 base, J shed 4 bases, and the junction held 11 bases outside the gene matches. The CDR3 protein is CATSDFGRYGTVETQYF. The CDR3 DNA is TGTGCCACCAGTGATTTCGGCCGATACGGGACAGTAGAGACCCAGTACTTC.

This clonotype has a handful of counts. CDR3: CASSLRDSSNSPLHF. The CDR3 coding sequence is TGTGCCAGCAGCCTGCGGGACAGCAGTAATTCACCCCTCCACTTT. This chain connects TRBV7-2 to TRBJ1-6; TRBD1 matches at 7 bases. The CDR3 contains 15 residues. The V and J ends lost 5 bases and 6 bases, in that order; junction bases with no gene match: 7. Germline V gives CDR1 SGHTA, CDR2 FQGNSA.

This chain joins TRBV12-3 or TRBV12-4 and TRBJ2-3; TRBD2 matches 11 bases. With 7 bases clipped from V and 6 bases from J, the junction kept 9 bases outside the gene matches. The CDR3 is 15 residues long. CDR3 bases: TGTGCCAGCACCCTCGGACTAGCGGGCTGGGATACGCAGTATTTT. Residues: CASTLGLAGWDTQYF.

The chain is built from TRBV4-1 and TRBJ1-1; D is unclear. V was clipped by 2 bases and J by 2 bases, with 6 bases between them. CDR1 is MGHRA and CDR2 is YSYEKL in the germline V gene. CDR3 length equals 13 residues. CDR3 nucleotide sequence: TGCGCCAGCAGCCAATGGGATAACACTGAAGCTTTCTTT. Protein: CASSQWDNTEAFF.